This TCR beta chain originates from a study of shared clonotypes between healthy human individuals (dated by TCRdb to the early 2020s). At the level of the whole study: The cohort comprised a couple of women and a few men aged 18 to 49 years. For each donor, three plates each were used for CD4 naive and CD4 memory, two plates were used for CD8 naive, and one plate was used for CD8 memory. Libraries were prepared and TCR repertoires were sequenced by different laboratories using diverse techniques, in order to increase sequencing depth and limit assay-specific biases. Between about 0.9 and 10 billion PBMCs per donor were obtained by leukapheresis. The study deeply sequenced blood TCR repertoires of several healthy adults to estimate repertoire size and the extent of clonotype sharing between individuals.

From the cysteine through the phenylalanine, the CDR3 covers 16 amino acids. The entry retains the CDR3 DNA only, 48 bases that are in frame from base 1. CDR1 and CDR2 (MGHRA, YSYEKL) derive from the germline V gene. Between the V and J ends, shortened by 4 bases and 0 bases respectively, the junction contains 16 bases. Using the deep immunoSEQ assay, multiplex PCR amplified TCR CDR3 regions from genomic DNA. Genomic DNA extracted from each cell subset was distributed evenly over all wells of several immunoSEQ 96-well plates, and each plate served as one replicate. For sorted subsets, 200 to 250 ng of genomic DNA, equivalent to 25,000 to 35,000 T cell genomes, went into each replicate PCR. Purified libraries were quantified with a Qubit 3.0 fluorometer, sized on a Bioanalyzer 2100, and re-quantified with the KAPA Library Quantification kit. A separate single-read 150-cycle Illumina NextSeq 550 flow cell was used to sequence each immunoSEQ 96-well plate. In the source study's methods: The immunoSEQ output contained only junctional sequences without quality scores, so filtering could not match that applied to full-length reads. Sequences were annotated with PyIR, a Python wrapper for IgBLAST v1.9, and V/J genes and CDR3 were assigned using IMGT germline references. Any read was removed if the V/J assignment was weak (E-value above 1e-6), the CDR3 was missing, or the read contained stop codons, out-of-frame junctions, or ambiguous translated residues. V3J clonotypes were defined as sequences sharing the same inferred V gene, J gene, and CDR3 amino acid sequence. To compute the percentage overlap between repertoires, the number of shared unique clonotypes was divided by the size of the smaller repertoire. Richness of each repertoire was evaluated using RTK rarefaction, the Chao1 estimator, and Recon v2.1 estimates of unobserved clonotypes. Generation probabilities for all TCRbeta clonotypes obtained by the gDNA method from a handful of donors were computed using OLGA. TCRdb holds this immuneACCESS table with in-frame rearrangements only. Some clones are missing; in checked studies, unresolved V genes explain under half, and the rest has no known cause. V, J and clone size were drawn from that table, and D and trimming were deduced from the DNA. Present in this sample are around 180,000 clones, roughly 91% of which were seen just once. The top ten hold 0.067% of the sample.

The donors were healthy, HIV-negative adults with no recently reported acute infections or vaccinations. Every donor was a Caucasian adult living in Nashville, Tennessee, USA. CD4+ T cells were enriched by magnetic negative selection, after which naive cells were positively selected on CD45RA and the negative fraction was taken as the memory subset. After blood collection by leukapheresis, PBMCs were isolated using Ficoll-Histopaque density gradient centrifugation and then cryopreserved in the vapor phase of liquid nitrogen. Analytical flow cytometry was used to check the purity and quantity of every magnetically sorted T cell population. Genomic DNA was isolated from every sorted fraction and measured by UV absorbance on a Nanodrop 2000c. A remark on this clone: Its cognate antigen has yet to be identified. The input lacks base qualities; no much larger clone sits a single base away.

The paper as a whole reports these results and caveats: Based on pairwise subsampling, the degree of clonotype sharing among donors was expected to be affected by sequencing depth. Larger estimated clonotype richness was generally found for naive subsets than for memory subsets. Even with the large sequencing depth, rarefaction of the sorted-subset datasets indicated that sequencing was incomplete. When a handful of donors were compared, the shared fraction of clonotypes was 5% to 6.5% for naive CD4, approximately 3.5% for naive CD8, 2.3% for memory CD4, and 0.4% for memory CD8. Sampling was restricted to blood, and TCR repertoires in tissue are likely to differ from TCR repertoires in blood. Compared with non-shared clonotypes, clonotypes shared by all four sorted-subset donors had higher generation probabilities. The genetic and exposure-history diversity represented was limited by the small number of donors.

The receptor was derived from a woman aged 25 to 39 in good health. Sequencing was carried out using naive CD4+ T cells sorted from blood. The cell subset or site tag for this specimen amounts to: CD45RA+ positively selected. The sequence is built from TRBV4-1 and TRBJ2-7, with the D gene call left open. The CDR3 has the sequence CASSPAGALPSYEQYF. The DNA sequence follows: TGCGCCAGCAGCCCCGCCGGAGCGTTACCCTCCTACGAGCAGTACTTC.